This T cell receptor (beta chain) was obtained from a study of cytomegalovirus exposure and HLA in healthy donors. Study observations and caveats: Listed as cytomegalovirus-associated were 150 or so TCR beta chains. In a later analysis, an Asian-associated ancestry cluster reportedly showed fewer N-insertions than the roughly 700-donor mean. Differences between HLA loci emerged in a later analysis of TCR association rates, with DRB1 most and HLA-C fewest.

13 Jbeta primers and 60 Vbeta primers were used for the PCR. How the authors handled the data: An analysis that came later counted 73 million or so unique TCR beta chains, roughly 11 million shared. Some clones are missing from TCRdb's copy, which holds only in-frame ones; the method was immunoSEQ multiplex PCR. The D gene and trimming were derived from the DNA, and the V and J assignments and clone size from that table. The sample lists 150,000 to 200,000 clones, around 80% occurring once. Concerning this clone itself: Its antigen is undetermined.

The clonotype comes from a human donor in good health. Source material: PBMCs.

CDR3: CASSPLDSSYEQYF. The DNA of the CDR3 is TGCGCCAGCAGCCCTCTGGACAGCTCCTACGAGCAGTACTTC. The J gene is TRBJ2-7, the V gene TRBV5-1, with D maybe TRBD1 (6 bases). Germline CDR1 SGHRS, CDR2 YFSETQ. Deletions cut 4 bases from V and 0 bases from J, with 11 bases between. The CDR3 is 14 residues long.